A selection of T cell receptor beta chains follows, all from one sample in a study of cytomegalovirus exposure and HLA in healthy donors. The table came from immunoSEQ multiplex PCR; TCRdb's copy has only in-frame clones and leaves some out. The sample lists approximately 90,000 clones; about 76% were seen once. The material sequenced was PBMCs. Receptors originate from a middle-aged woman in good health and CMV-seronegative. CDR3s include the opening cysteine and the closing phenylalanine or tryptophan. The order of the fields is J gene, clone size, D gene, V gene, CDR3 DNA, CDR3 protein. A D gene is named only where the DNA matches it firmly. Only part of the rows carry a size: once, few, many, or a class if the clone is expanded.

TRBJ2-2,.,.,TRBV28,TGTGCCAGCAGTTCCGCCGGGGAGCTGTTTTTT,CASSSAGELFF
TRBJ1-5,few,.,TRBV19,TGTGCCAGTAGTGTTAGGGGAGGGTTAGGTCAGAGCAATCAGCCCCAGCATTTT,CASSVRGGLGQSNQPQHF
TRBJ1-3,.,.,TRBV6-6,TGTGCCAGCAGCAATCAGGGTAGTGGAAACACCATATATTTT,CASSNQGSGNTIYF
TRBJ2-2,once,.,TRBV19,TGTGCCAGTAGGGGGGGTTACCGGGAGCTGTTTTTT,CASRGGYRELFF
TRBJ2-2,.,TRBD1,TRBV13,TGTGCCAGCAGCGGCGGAAGGGACAGAAACACCGGGGAGCTGTTTTTT,CASSGGRDRNTGELFF
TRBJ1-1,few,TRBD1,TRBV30,TGTGCCTGGAGTGTCATTCGATTGGTTGGACAGGGTGTATACACTGAAGCTTTCTTT,CAWSVIRLVGQGVYTEAFF
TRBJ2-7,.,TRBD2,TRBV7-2,TGTGCCAGCAGCTTAGGATCGAGCGGGGGTAGCTCCTACGAGCAGTACTTC,CASSLGSSGGSSYEQYF
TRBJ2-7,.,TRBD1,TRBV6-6,TGTGCCAGCCAGGGGGTCCGGACAGGGGAACTTGAGCAGTACTTC,CASQGVRTGELEQYF
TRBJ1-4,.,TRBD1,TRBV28,TGTGCCAGCAGTGTCGCCGGGACAGGGCTGTTTTTT,CASSVAGTGLFF
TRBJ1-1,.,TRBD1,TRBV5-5,TGTGCCAGCAGCTTGGCCCTCGGACAGGGGGGTGACACTGAAGCTTTCTTT,CASSLALGQGGDTEAFF
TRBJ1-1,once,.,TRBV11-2,TGTGCCAGCAGCGTCGTGGACAGTCTGAACACTGAAGCTTTCTTT,CASSVVDSLNTEAFF
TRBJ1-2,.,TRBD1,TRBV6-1,TGTGCCAGCAATGAGGGACAGACCACTTATGGCTACACCTTC,CASNEGQTTYGYTF
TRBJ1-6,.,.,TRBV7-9,TGTGCCAGCAGTTCAGCTTACGGGGGGTCTAATTCACCCCTCCACTTT,CASSSAYGGSNSPLHF
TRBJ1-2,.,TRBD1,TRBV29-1,TGCAGCGTTGAAAGGGGACAGTTAATTAACTATGGCTACACCTTC,CSVERGQLINYGYTF
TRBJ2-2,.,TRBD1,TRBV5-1,TGCGCCAGCAGCCCCCGGACAGGGAACACCGGGGAGCTGTTTTTT,CASSPRTGNTGELFF
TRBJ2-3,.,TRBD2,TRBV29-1,TGCAGCGGGCAGCGGGGCCCCACAGATACGCAGTATTTT,CSGQRGPTDTQYF
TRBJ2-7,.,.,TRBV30,TGTGCCTGGGGCCAGGGGGGCCCCTACGAGCAGTACTTC,CAWGQGGPYEQYF
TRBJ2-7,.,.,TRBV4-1,TGCGCCAGCAGCCAAGAGGGCAGGGGATCCTACGAGCAGTACTTC,CASSQEGRGSYEQYF
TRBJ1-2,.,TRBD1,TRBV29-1,TGCAGCGTTGGGGGGACAGGGATCTATGGCTACACCTTC,CSVGGTGIYGYTF
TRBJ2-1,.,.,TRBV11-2,TGTGCCAGCAGCAAACGGGGGTCGGAGCAGTTCTTC,CASSKRGSEQFF
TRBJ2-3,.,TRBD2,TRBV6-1,TGTGCCAGCAGTATAGCGGGGGGCACAGATACGCAGTATTTT,CASSIAGGTDTQYF
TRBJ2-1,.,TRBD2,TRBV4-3,TGCGCCAGCAGCCAAGGAGCTAGCGGGGGGACCCAGACCTACAATGAGCAGTTCTTC,CASSQGASGGTQTYNEQFF
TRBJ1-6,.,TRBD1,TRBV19,TGTGCCAGTAGAAGACAGGGATCTTCCTCCTATAATTCACCCCTCCACTTT,CASRRQGSSSYNSPLHF
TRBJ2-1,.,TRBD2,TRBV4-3,TGCGCCAGCAGTTTCGGACTAGCGGGGGCCAATGAGCAGTTCTTC,CASSFGLAGANEQFF
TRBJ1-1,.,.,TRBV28,TGTGCCAGCACCGGGACATCTGAAGCTTTCTTT,CASTGTSEAFF
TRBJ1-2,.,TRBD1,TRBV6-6,TGTGCCAGCAGTCCACGGACAGGGATAGCCTATGGCTACACCTTC,CASSPRTGIAYGYTF
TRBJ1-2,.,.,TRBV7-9,TGTGCCAGCAGCTTAGCGAAGGGGAACTACTATGGCTACACCTTC,CASSLAKGNYYGYTF
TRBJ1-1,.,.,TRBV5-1,TGCGCCAGCAGCCCCCCATCCGGGGAGGGTACTGAAGCTTTCTTT,CASSPPSGEGTEAFF
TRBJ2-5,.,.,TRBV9,TGTGCCAGCAGCGTACGGGCGGGTAGAGAGACCCAGTACTTC,CASSVRAGRETQYF
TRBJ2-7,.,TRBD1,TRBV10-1,TGCGCCAGCAGTGAAGGGGGCAGGGGGTACGAGCAGTACTTC,CASSEGGRGYEQYF
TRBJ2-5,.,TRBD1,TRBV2,TGTGCCAGTCGACAGGGGGTCGGAGAGACCCAGTACTTC,CASRQGVGETQYF
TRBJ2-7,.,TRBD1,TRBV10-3,TGTGCCATCAGACAGGGGGCGCAGAGGCCTGGGGCCGAGCAGTACTTC,CAIRQGAQRPGAEQYF
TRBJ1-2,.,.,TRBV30,TGTGCCTGGAGTGATGGCGGGGCGGTCCCCTATGGCTACACCTTC,CAWSDGGAVPYGYTF
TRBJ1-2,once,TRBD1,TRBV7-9,TGTGCCAGCAGCTTACGTCCGGACAGGGATTATGGCTACACCTTC,CASSLRPDRDYGYTF
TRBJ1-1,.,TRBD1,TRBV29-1,TGCAGCGTCGACATACAGGGGGCATCTGAAGCTTTCTTT,CSVDIQGASEAFF
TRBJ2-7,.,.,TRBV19,TGTGCCAGTAGTATCAAGACAGACCCCCTCTACGAGCAGTACTTC,CASSIKTDPLYEQYF
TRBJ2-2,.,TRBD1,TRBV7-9,TGTGCCAGCAGCCAAGGGACAGGACGGGCCGGGGAGCTGTTTTTT,CASSQGTGRAGELFF
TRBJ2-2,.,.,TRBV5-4,TGTGCCAGCAGCTTGCAGGGAGGCACCGGGGAGCTGTTTTTT,CASSLQGGTGELFF
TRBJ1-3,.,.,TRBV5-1,TGCGCCAGCAGCTTGGTCGGGGGGTATGGAAACACCATATATTTT,CASSLVGGYGNTIYF
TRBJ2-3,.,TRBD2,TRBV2,TGTGCCAGCCTCAGGGAGGGAGATACGCAGTATTTT,CASLREGDTQYF
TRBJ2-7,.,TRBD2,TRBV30,TGTGCCTGGAGTGTAAGCGGGGCTTACGAGCAGTACTTC,CAWSVSGAYEQYF
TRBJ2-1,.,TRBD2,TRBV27,TGTGCCAGCAGTACCCAGCGGGGGGCCTGGGATGAGCAGTTCTTC,CASSTQRGAWDEQFF
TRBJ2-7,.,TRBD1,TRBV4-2,TGTGCCAGCAGCCAATCCTCGGGACAGCCCTACGAGCAGTACTTC,CASSQSSGQPYEQYF
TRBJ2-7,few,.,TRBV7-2,TGTGCCAGCAACCCCCGATCGGGTTCTGACTACGAGCAGTACTTC,CASNPRSGSDYEQYF
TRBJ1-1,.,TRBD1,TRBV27,TGTGCCAGCAGTCCGGCAGGGGGGACTGAAGCTTTCTTT,CASSPAGGTEAFF
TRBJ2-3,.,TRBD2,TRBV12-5,TGTGCTAGTGGTTTTAGCGGGGGGGGAGATACGCAGTATTTT,CASGFSGGGDTQYF
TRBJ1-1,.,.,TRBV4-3,TGCGCCAGCAGCCAAAATAATGCGATGAACACTGAAGCTTTCTTT,CASSQNNAMNTEAFF
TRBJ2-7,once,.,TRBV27,TGTGCCAGCAGCCTGGGCTCCCTAGCAGTCGAGCAGTACTTC,CASSLGSLAVEQYF
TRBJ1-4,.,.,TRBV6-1,TGTGCCAGCAGTGAAAACAAATTAGGTATAGGGGCGAAACTGTTTTTT,CASSENKLGIGAKLFF
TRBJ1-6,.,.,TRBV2,TGTGCCGCGTGGGAGGTCGGCAATTCACCCCTCCACTTT,CAAWEVGNSPLHF
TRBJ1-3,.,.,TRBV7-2,TGTGCCAGCAGCCGTATGGCAGAAGGAAACACCATATATTTT,CASSRMAEGNTIYF
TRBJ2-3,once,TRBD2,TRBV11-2,TGTGCCAGCAGCTTTGGGGGGGGACTAGCGGGGTCCGGAGATACGCAGTATTTT,CASSFGGGLAGSGDTQYF
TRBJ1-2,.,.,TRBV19,TGTGCCAGTAGTATGGGGCGGTACTATGGCTACACCTTC,CASSMGRYYGYTF
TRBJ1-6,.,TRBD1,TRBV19,TGTGCCAGTAGTATCACTAGGACAGGGATCGGGTCACCCCTCCACTTT,CASSITRTGIGSPLHF
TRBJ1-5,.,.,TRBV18,TGTGCCAGCTCAGAGACAGCTCCATCAGTTTTAAATCAGCCCCAGCATTTT,CASSETAPSVLNQPQHF
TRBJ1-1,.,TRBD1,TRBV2,TGTGCCAACAATCAGGGGGGGAACACTGAAGCTTTCTTT,CANNQGGNTEAFF
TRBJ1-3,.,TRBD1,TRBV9,TGTGCCAGCAGCGTAGCTCCGGACAGGGCTGGAAACACCATATATTTT,CASSVAPDRAGNTIYF
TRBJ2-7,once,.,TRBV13,TGTGCCAGCAGCGCCGGGGGGCCTCCACTCTTC,CASSAGGPPLF
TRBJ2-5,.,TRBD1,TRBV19,TGTGCCAGTAGTATATCGACAGGGATTGGGGAGACCCAGTACTTC,CASSISTGIGETQYF